This is a list of T cell receptor beta chains from one sample in a study of CD8 T cells in Susac syndrome. MiXCR, applied by TCRdb to the immunoSEQ multiplex PCR reads, yields one record per CDR3 protein. The sample includes about 150,000 distinct CDR3 sequences, around 92% of them seen just once. The specimen was CD4+ T cells from PBMCs. These receptors were taken from a human donor in good health. The CDR3 runs from the conserved cysteine through the conserved F or W. Each record gives: clone size, D gene, V gene, J gene, CDR3 protein, CDR3 DNA. D genes are given only for firm matches. A clone size is listed for some rows: how often the clone was seen (once, few, many), or a class if it is expanded.

-	-	TRBV10-3	TRBJ2-7	CAISESTRGYEQYF	TGTGCCATCAGTGAGTCGACGAGGGGCTACGAGCAGTACTTC
once	-	TRBV20-1	TRBJ1-2	CSAVTEGYGYTF	TGCAGTGCTGTGACGGAGGGGTATGGCTACACCTTC
-	TRBD1	TRBV6-1	TRBJ2-6	CASSLGQGNSGANVLTF	TGTGCCAGCAGCCTAGGACAGGGGAACTCTGGGGCCAACGTCCTGACTTTC
once	TRBD2	TRBV3-1	TRBJ2-5	CASSQVALAGGETQYF	TGTGCCAGCAGCCAAGTCGCCCTAGCGGGAGGAGAGACCCAGTACTTC
-	TRBD1	TRBV19	TRBJ1-2	CASSTLDREGYGYTF	TGTGCCAGTAGTACGCTGGACAGGGAGGGTTATGGCTACACCTTC
-	TRBD2	TRBV29-1	TRBJ2-7	CSVAQVAGGNYEQYF	TGCAGCGTTGCCCAAGTAGCGGGAGGAAACTACGAGCAGTACTTC
-	-	TRBV7-8	TRBJ1-1	CASRREGSNTEAFF	TGTGCCAGCAGGAGGGAGGGATCGAACACTGAAGCTTTCTTT
-	-	TRBV4-1	TRBJ2-7	CASSQGQVLSYEQYF	TGCGCCAGCAGCCAAGGACAGGTCCTCTCCTACGAGCAGTACTTC
-	TRBD1	TRBV28	TRBJ1-2	CASNPSSGQVYGYTF	TGTGCCAGCAATCCATCTTCGGGACAGGTCTATGGCTACACCTTC
few	-	TRBV6-5	TRBJ1-1	CASSTISDNTEAFF	TGTGCCAGCAGCACAATTTCAGATAACACTGAAGCTTTCTTT
-	-	TRBV18	TRBJ2-1	CASSQVSSSYNEQFF	TGTGCCAGCTCACAGGTGTCAAGCTCCTACAATGAGCAGTTCTTC
once	-	TRBV6-2/TRBV6-3	TRBJ1-1	CASSSHRAGNTEAFF	TGTGCCAGCAGCAGCCACAGGGCGGGGAACACTGAAGCTTTCTTT
-	-	TRBV24-1	TRBJ2-3	CATSDIQDSDTQYF	TGTGCCACCAGTGATATACAGGATTCAGATACGCAGTATTTT
-	TRBD1	TRBV7-2	TRBJ1-2	CASSSYTTGSGYTF	TGTGCCAGCAGCTCCTACACGACAGGGTCTGGCTACACCTTC
-	-	TRBV5-4	TRBJ1-3	CASSLGGRSSGNTIYF	TGTGCCAGCAGCTTGGGGGGACGTAGCTCTGGAAACACCATATATTTT
-	-	TRBV9	TRBJ2-3	CASSVTFTDTQYF	TGTGCCAGCAGCGTAACCTTCACAGATACGCAGTATTTT
-	-	TRBV5-6	TRBJ1-5	CASSSSTVVSNQPQHF	TGTGCCAGCAGTTCCTCGACGGTGGTTAGCAATCAGCCCCAGCATTTT
once	-	TRBV7-7	TRBJ2-1	CASSLGSNNEQFF	TGTGCCAGCAGCTTAGGCAGCAACAATGAGCAGTTCTTC
-	-	TRBV7-9	TRBJ1-3	CASSDSSENTIYF	TGTGCCAGCTCGGACAGCTCTGAAAACACCATATATTTT